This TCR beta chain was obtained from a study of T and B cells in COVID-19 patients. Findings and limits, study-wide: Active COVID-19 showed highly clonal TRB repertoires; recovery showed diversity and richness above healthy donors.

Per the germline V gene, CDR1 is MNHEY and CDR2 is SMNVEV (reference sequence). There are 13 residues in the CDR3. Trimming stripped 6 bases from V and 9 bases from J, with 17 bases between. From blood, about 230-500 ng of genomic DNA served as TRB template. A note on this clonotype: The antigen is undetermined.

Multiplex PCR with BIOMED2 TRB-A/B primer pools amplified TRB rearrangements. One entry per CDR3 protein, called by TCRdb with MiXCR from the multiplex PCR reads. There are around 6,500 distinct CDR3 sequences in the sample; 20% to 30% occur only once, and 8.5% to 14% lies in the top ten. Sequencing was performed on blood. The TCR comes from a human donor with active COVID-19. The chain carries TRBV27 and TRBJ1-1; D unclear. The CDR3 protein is CASSQDVEGKAFF. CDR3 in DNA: TGTGCCAGCAGCCAAGACGTCGAGGGAAAAGCTTTCTTT.